The T cell receptor (beta chain) under discussion was sequenced for a study of blood T cell repertoires in COVID-19. V was clipped by 5 bases and J by 5 bases; unmatched bases: 17. The CDR3 sequence is 20 residues long. The germline gives CDR1 LGHDT, CDR2 YNNKEL (reference sequence). Original handling: The authors estimated nucleated cell counts from reference gene primer amplification. Here immunoSEQ multiplex PCR was the method, and the copy in TCRdb shows in-frame clones only, minus some. V, J and clone size are those of that table, while D and trimming were read from the DNA. Among 99,000 or so clones, approximately 83% were seen once, and the ten largest hold about 3.3%.

This receptor was obtained from a woman older than 75 with active or convalescent COVID-19. This chain connects TRBV3-1 (or the pseudogene TRBV3-2) to TRBJ2-5; 16 positions agree with TRBD2. The sample consisted of peripheral blood. The CDR3 here is CASSVRSPGLAGGPMETQYF. DNA for the CDR3: TGTGCCAGCAGCGTACGCTCCCCGGGACTAGCGGGGGGGCCAATGGAGACCCAGTACTTC.